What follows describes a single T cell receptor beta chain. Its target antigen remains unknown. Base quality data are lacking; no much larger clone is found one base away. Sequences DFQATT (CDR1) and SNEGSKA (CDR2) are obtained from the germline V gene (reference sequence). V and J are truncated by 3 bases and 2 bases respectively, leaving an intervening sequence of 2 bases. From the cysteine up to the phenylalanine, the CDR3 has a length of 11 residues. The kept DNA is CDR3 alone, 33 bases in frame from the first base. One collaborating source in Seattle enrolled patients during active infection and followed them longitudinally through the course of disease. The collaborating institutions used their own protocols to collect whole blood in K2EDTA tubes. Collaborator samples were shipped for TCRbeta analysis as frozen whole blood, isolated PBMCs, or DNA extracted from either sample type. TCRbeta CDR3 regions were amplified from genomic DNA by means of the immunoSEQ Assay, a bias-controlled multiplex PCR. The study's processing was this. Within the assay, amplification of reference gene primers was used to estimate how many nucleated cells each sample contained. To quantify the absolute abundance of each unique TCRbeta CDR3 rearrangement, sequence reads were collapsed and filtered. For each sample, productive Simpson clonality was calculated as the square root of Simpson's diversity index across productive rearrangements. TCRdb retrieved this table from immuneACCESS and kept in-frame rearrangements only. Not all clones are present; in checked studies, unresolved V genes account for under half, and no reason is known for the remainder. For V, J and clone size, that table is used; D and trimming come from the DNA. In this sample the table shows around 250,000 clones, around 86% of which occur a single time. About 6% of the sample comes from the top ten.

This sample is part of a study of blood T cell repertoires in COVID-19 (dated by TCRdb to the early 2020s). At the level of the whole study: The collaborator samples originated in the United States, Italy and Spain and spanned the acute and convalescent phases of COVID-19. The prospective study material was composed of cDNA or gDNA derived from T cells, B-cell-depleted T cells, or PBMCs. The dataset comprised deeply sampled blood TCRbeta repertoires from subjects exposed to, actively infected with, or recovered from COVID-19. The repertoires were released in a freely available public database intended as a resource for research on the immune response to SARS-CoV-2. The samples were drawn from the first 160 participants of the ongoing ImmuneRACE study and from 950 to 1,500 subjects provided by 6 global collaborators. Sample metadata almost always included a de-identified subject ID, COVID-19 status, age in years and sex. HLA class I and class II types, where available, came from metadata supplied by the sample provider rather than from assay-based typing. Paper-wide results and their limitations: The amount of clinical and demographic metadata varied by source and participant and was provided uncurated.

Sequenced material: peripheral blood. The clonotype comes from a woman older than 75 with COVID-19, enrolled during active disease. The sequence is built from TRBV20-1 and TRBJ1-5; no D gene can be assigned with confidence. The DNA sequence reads TGCAGTGCTAGCGGCAATCAGCCCCAGCATTTT. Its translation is CSASGNQPQHF.